The 29 T cell receptor beta chains below were found in one sample sequenced in a study of T-cell reconstitution after alpha-beta-depleted transplantation in children. Preparation of the TCRbeta library involved a method that used unique molecular identifiers. TCRdb re-analysed the PCR reads in MiXCR, keeping a single row per CDR3 protein. This sample yields 550,000 to 800,000 distinct CDR3 sequences, of which 10% to 15% are seen a single time; roughly 0.84% belongs to the top ten. The source was PBMCs, collected before TCRalphabeta/CD19-depleted stem cell transplant. These receptor sequences come from a girl aged 2 to 9 with congenital amegakaryocytic thrombocytopenia, due to receive a stem cell transplant.

In its sample, this clonotype was seen many times. This chain joins TRBV29-1 and TRBJ2-1, with a tentative D call TRBD2 (5 bases). The V gene's germline CDR1 is SQVTM and CDR2 ANQGSEA. The CDR3 sequence is 15 residues long. The V and J ends lost 6 bases and 0 bases respectively, with 15 bases between them. The CDR3 loop is CSVDGSSSSYNEQFF. CDR3 sequence (DNA): TGCAGCGTGGATGGGAGTAGCAGCTCCTACAATGAGCAGTTCTTC.

The gene calls are TRBV11-3 and TRBJ2-1; a weak D match, TRBD2 (6 bases). Per the germline V gene, CDR1 is SGHNT and CDR2 is YENEEA. V dropped 4 bases and J dropped 6 bases, with 19 bases sitting between them. There are 16 residues in the CDR3. The CDR3 region has the DNA TGTGCCAGCAGCTCCAGGGATTCGGGAGCAGGCAATGAGCAGTTCTTC. This sequence encodes CASSSRDSGAGNEQFF.

This clonotype has ten or more counts. The genes are TRBV7-8 and TRBJ1-2, with 7 bases that match TRBD1. V shed 5 bases, J shed 5 bases, and the junction held 8 bases outside the gene matches. Germline V CDR1 and CDR2: SGHVS, FQNEAQ. The CDR3 length is 14 residues. For the CDR3, the DNA is TGTGCCAGCAGCCAAGACAGGGCAGATTATGGCTACACCTTC. The encoded protein is CASSQDRADYGYTF.

The chain is built from TRBV20-1 and TRBJ2-1; weak D call: TRBD1 (5 bases). CDR1 is DFQATT and CDR2 is SNEGSKA in the germline V gene (reference sequence). V was trimmed by 3 bases and J by 4 bases, leaving 22 bases between them. This CDR3 is 17 amino acids long. The CDR3 sequence: CSARPLSGPGFYNEQFF. The DNA of the CDR3 is TGCAGTGCTAGGCCCCTGTCAGGGCCTGGTTTTTACAATGAGCAGTTCTTC.

This clonotype was seen at least ten times. The chain employs TRBV5-1 and TRBJ1-3; D gene uncertain. Germline V gene sequence: CDR1 SGHRS, CDR2 YFSETQ. This CDR3 contains 14 residues. Trimming removed 0 bases at V and 4 bases at J, with 8 bases between. CDR3 nucleotides: TGCGCCAGCAGCTTGGGGGTCTCGGGAAACACCATATATTTT. It specifies CASSLGVSGNTIYF.

This clonotype appeared many times. J is TRBJ2-3 and V is TRBV7-6; no reliable D call. The CDR3 has 13 amino acids. Germline values: CDR1 SGHVS, CDR2 FNYEAQ. V was clipped by 5 bases and J by 0 bases, with 6 bases between them. The CDR3 region is CASSMASTDTQYF. The CDR3 nucleotides are TGTGCCAGCAGCATGGCAAGCACAGATACGCAGTATTTT. The whole variable domain, filled in from reference TRBV7-6 and TRBJ2-3, reads GAGVSQSPRYKVTKRGQDVALRCDPISGHVSLYWYRQALGQGPEFLTYFNYEAQQDKSGLPNDRFSAERPEGSISTLTIQRTEQRDSAMYRCASSMASTDTQYFGPGTRLTVL.

For this clonotype: Its ends do not fully match the called genes, so a read error is possible. The chain has TRBV20-1 and TRBJ2-3; D gene ambiguous. CDR3 size: 18 residues. Germline values: CDR1 DFQATT, CDR2 SNEGSKA (reference sequence). CDR3 in amino acids: CTARDYFRTQPSADTQYF. The CDR3, as DNA: TGCACTGCTAGAGATTACTTTCGGACCCAACCTTCTGCAGATACGCAGTATTTT.

The table lists this clonotype with a few counts. The chain recombines TRBV7-9 with TRBJ1-1, with TRBD1 matching over 9 bases. Germline trimming cut 5 bases from V and 1 base from J; bases unmatched to any gene: 8. CDR3 length equals 16 residues. Germline V gene data show CDR1 as SEHNR and CDR2 as FQNEAQ (reference sequence). The DNA for the CDR3 is TGTGCCAGCAGCCTCAGAGGACAGGGGCGGAACACTGAAGCTTTCTTT. Amino acid sequence: CASSLRGQGRNTEAFF.

The V and J genes are TRBV29-1 and TRBJ1-1; the D is unclear. Trimming took off 0 bases at V and 2 bases at J, with 13 bases between the two ends. The germline V gene encodes CDR1 SQVTM and CDR2 ANQGSEA. The CDR3 covers 15 residues. DNA of the CDR3: TGCAGCGTTGAAGACGGGAAAGGTACTAACACTGAAGCTTTCTTT. Translation: CSVEDGKGTNTEAFF.

In its sample, this clonotype was seen many times. The CDR3 nucleotides are TGTGCCAGCAGCTCCTCTAGCGGGGGGGCCGGGGAGCTGTTTTTT. Its translation is CASSSSSGGAGELFF. The chain has TRBV11-2 and TRBJ2-2; 12 nucleotides line up with TRBD2. CDR3 length: 15 amino acids. Trimming removed 4 bases from V and 6 bases from J; junction bases left unmatched: 3. Germline V gene sequence: CDR1 SGHAT, CDR2 FQNNGV.

The CDR3 spells CATSRDALKDRGLSNEQFF. CDR3 bases: TGTGCCACCAGCAGAGATGCCCTTAAAGACAGGGGGCTTTCCAATGAGCAGTTCTTC. This chain links TRBV15 with TRBJ2-1, with 10 bases that match TRBD1. This CDR3 is built from 19 residues. Germline CDR1 reads LNHNV; CDR2 reads YYDKDF (reference sequence). Trimming removed 0 bases from V and 6 bases from J; junction bases left unmatched: 14.

This clonotype was seen only once. The rearrangement uses TRBV20-1 and TRBJ2-5; D uncertain. Trimming took 5 bases from V and 4 from J, leaving 17 bases between them. The germline CDR1 and CDR2 sequences are DFQATT and SNEGSKA (reference sequence). This CDR3 comprises 14 residues. The CDR3 DNA is TGCAGTGCTGAGAACCGGGTCTTGGGAGAGACCCAGTACTTC. Encoded protein: CSAENRVLGETQYF.

This clonotype has a count of ten or more. This chain uses TRBV12-3 or TRBV12-4 with TRBJ2-3, with a tentative D call TRBD2 (6 bases). The CDR3 covers 14 residues. The V and J ends lost 8 bases and 0 bases respectively, with 12 bases between them. The chain's CDR3 is CASSGGLSTDTQYF. Here the CDR3 DNA reads TGTGCCAGCTCCGGGGGTCTTAGCACAGATACGCAGTATTTT.

This clonotype was seen a few times. This CDR3 reads CASSLGRDPQHF. The CDR3 DNA follows: TGTGCCAGCAGCCTTGGGCGGGATCCCCAGCATTTT. The gene calls are TRBV7-9 and TRBJ1-5; no firm D call. The CDR3 length is 12 residues. Germline V lookup: CDR1 SEHNR, CDR2 FQNEAQ (reference sequence). Trimming took 5 bases from V and 10 from J, leaving 12 bases between them.

This clonotype was recorded many times. V is TRBV20-1 and J is TRBJ2-3; 8 nucleotides align to TRBD2. Germline values: CDR1 DFQATT, CDR2 SNEGSKA (reference sequence). This CDR3 has 15 residues. V was clipped by 5 bases and J by 3 bases; unmatched bases: 10. The CDR3 nucleotides are TGCAGTGCTCAATCCGGGACTAGAAGAACAGATACGCAGTATTTT. This encodes CSAQSGTRRTDTQYF.

This clonotype was seen a few times. The J gene is TRBJ1-3, the V gene TRBV5-1, with D hard to call. The CDR3 loop spans 15 amino acids. The germline V gene encodes CDR1 SGHRS and CDR2 YFSETQ. Between the trimmed V and J ends, which lost 4 bases and 0 bases, there was a span of 11 bases. Here the CDR3 reads CASSPDGDSGNTIYF. Written as DNA, the CDR3 is TGCGCCAGCAGCCCTGACGGGGACTCTGGAAACACCATATATTTT.

Of note for this clonotype: This could be a read error, since a much larger clone is one nucleotide away. The chain carries TRBV5-1 and TRBJ2-7; D gene uncertain. Germline V gene data show CDR1 as SGHRS and CDR2 as YFSETQ. This CDR3 has 15 amino acids. CDR3 amino acids: CASSLEVSVAYELYF. Here the CDR3 DNA reads TGCGCCAGCAGCTTGGAGGTGTCAGTCGCCTACGAGCTGTACTTC.

V is TRBV12-3 or TRBV12-4 and J is TRBJ1-1; the match to TRBD1 covers 7 bases. V shed 6 bases and J 1 base; nucleotides not matched to a gene: 8. The CDR3 extends over 15 amino acids. Written as DNA, the CDR3 is TGTGCCAGCAGGGCGATGGGACAGAAGAACACTGAAGCTTTCTTT. It yields the protein CASRAMGQKNTEAFF.

This clonotype showed up many times. This chain joins TRBV20-1 and TRBJ2-1; TRBD2 aligns across 14 bases. Trimming removed 1 base from V and 4 bases from J; junction bases left unmatched: 3. Per the germline V gene, CDR1 is DFQATT and CDR2 is SNEGSKA (reference sequence). This CDR3 has 16 residues. The CDR3 reads CSARGGLAGVYNEQFF. In DNA, the CDR3 is TGCAGTGCTAGAGGGGGACTAGCGGGAGTTTACAATGAGCAGTTCTTC.

The rearrangement uses TRBV30 and TRBJ2-7, with 7 positions matching TRBD2. V shed 4 bases and J 1 base; nucleotides not matched to a gene: 10. CDR3 size: 15 residues. Germline V gene data show CDR1 as GTSNPN and CDR2 as SVGIG (reference sequence). The CDR3 loop reads CAWMGKLAVSYEQYF. In DNA form, the CDR3 reads TGTGCCTGGATGGGGAAGCTAGCGGTGTCCTACGAGCAGTACTTC.

This clonotype was counted between two and nine times. This chain joins TRBV7-8 and TRBJ1-2; D is unclear. Germline assignment: CDR1 SGHVS and CDR2 FQNEAQ. CDR3 length: 12 amino acids. Between the trimmed V and J ends, which lost 1 base and 8 bases, there was a span of 8 bases. DNA of the CDR3: TGTGCCAGCAGCTTAGGGCGGAGGGGCTACACCTTC. Amino acids: CASSLGRRGYTF.

The chain employs TRBV12-3 or TRBV12-4 and TRBJ2-1; TRBD1 matches 7 bases. The CDR3 spans 14 residues. Unmatched junction bases numbered 9, after V lost 3 bases and J lost 10 bases. CDR3 in DNA: TGTGCCAGCAGTTTCGGGCAGGGGGTTCGGGAGCAGTTCTTC. Translated, it gives CASSFGQGVREQFF.

The table lists this clonotype with many counts. The chain is built from TRBV20-1 and TRBJ1-1; TRBD1 might be the D (6 bases). This CDR3 spans 14 amino acids. Germline lookup yields CDR1 DFQATT and CDR2 SNEGSKA (reference sequence). V lost 3 bases, J lost 0 bases, and 11 bases lay in between. The CDR3 nucleotides are TGCAGTGCTAGGAGACAGGTTATGAACACTGAAGCTTTCTTT. This encodes CSARRQVMNTEAFF.

This clonotype occurred many times. CDR3 DNA: TGTGCCAGCAGCCAAGGGGGACGAGGGAATGAGCAGTTCTTC. Translated, it gives CASSQGGRGNEQFF. The V and J genes are TRBV3-1 and TRBJ2-1, with D perhaps matching TRBD1 or TRBD2 (5 bases each). The CDR3 is made up of 14 amino acids. Germline values: CDR1 LGHDT, CDR2 YNNKEL (reference sequence). The V end lost 1 base, the J end lost 7 bases, and 11 bases lay between the germline ends.

This sequence joins TRBV28 and TRBJ1-3; a weak D match, TRBD1 (6 bases). CDR3 length equals 15 residues. The V and J ends lost 3 bases and 0 bases respectively, with 9 bases between them. From germline, CDR1 is MDHEN and CDR2 SYDVKM. For the CDR3, the DNA is TGTGCCAGCAGTTTCGGACAGCTCTCTGGAAACACCATATATTTT. This sequence encodes CASSFGQLSGNTIYF.

This clonotype was seen ten or more times. The V and J genes are TRBV20-1 and TRBJ2-1, with 9 bases identical to TRBD1. CDR1 DFQATT and CDR2 SNEGSKA come from the germline V gene (reference sequence). This CDR3 is built from 16 residues. V was clipped by 3 bases and J by 0 bases; unmatched bases: 6. The CDR3 DNA reads as TGCAGTGCTAGCCCTTTGACAGGGGGCTCCTACAATGAGCAGTTCTTC. Amino acids: CSASPLTGGSYNEQFF.

Many counts were recorded for this clonotype. This chain connects TRBV6-1 to TRBJ2-4; 16 nucleotides align to TRBD2. V dropped 5 bases and J dropped 6; count of bases not matched to a gene: 10. This CDR3 comprises 18 residues. Germline-derived CDR1 and CDR2 are MNHNS and SASEGT. CDR3: CASSPAGTSGRAGNIQYF. CDR3 nucleotides: TGTGCCAGCAGTCCGGCGGGGACTAGCGGGAGGGCAGGAAACATTCAGTACTTC.

This clonotype was seen a few times. The J gene is TRBJ2-5, the V gene TRBV20-1; D ambiguous. CDR1 and CDR2 from the germline V gene are DFQATT and SNEGSKA (reference sequence). CDR3 length: 12 residues. Trimming stripped 3 bases from V and 0 bases from J, with 5 bases between. The CDR3 sequence is CSARADQETQYF. The CDR3 nucleotides are TGCAGTGCTAGGGCAGACCAAGAGACCCAGTACTTC.

This clonotype appeared many times. The CDR3: CASSRDGDNQPQHF. The CDR3 DNA reads as TGCGCCAGCAGCAGGGACGGTGACAATCAGCCCCAGCATTTT. The rearrangement links TRBV5-1 to TRBJ1-5; D possibly corresponds to TRBD1 (5 bases). The CDR3 totals 14 residues. V was trimmed by 4 bases and J by 3 bases, leaving 11 bases between them. Germline-derived CDR1 and CDR2 are SGHRS and YFSETQ.